This TCR beta chain emerged from a study of CD8+ T cells in alopecia areata. The CDR3 has 14 residues. Germline loops: CDR1 SSHAT, CDR2 FNYEAQ (reference sequence). V gave up 2 bases and J gave up 10 bases, with 15 bases separating them. The sorting of PBMCs gave CD4+ and CD8+ T cells. RNA was isolated and reverse transcribed to cDNA, the sequencing template. Libraries were prepared by immunoSEQ multiplex PCR; TCRdb keeps only in-frame clonotypes and omits some of them. This sample has about 200,000 clones, with approximately 53% found just once. This rearrangement joins TRBV7-7 to TRBJ2-1, with TRBD1 as a possible D gene (5 bases). The clonotype was recovered from a human donor in good health. Sequences were obtained from CD8+ T cells sorted from blood. The CDR3 bases are TGTGCCAGCAGCTTAACGCCGGGCTCAGGGGAGCAGTTCTTC. This sequence encodes CASSLTPGSGEQFF. Full variable domain (outside the CDR3, taken from reference TRBV7-7 and TRBJ2-1): GAGVSQSPRYKVTKRGQDVTLRCDPISSHATLYWYQQALGQGPEFLTYFNYEAQPDKSGLPSDRFSAERPEGSISTLTIQRTEQRDSAMYRCASSLTPGSGEQFFGPGTRLTVL.